This entry concerns a single T cell receptor beta chain. This sample is drawn from a study of blood T cell repertoires in COVID-19. Study overall: From the United States, Italy and Spain came samples of acute and convalescent COVID-19. Nucleic acid was either cDNA or gDNA, and it came from T cells, B-cell-depleted T cells, or PBMCs.

Generated by immunoSEQ multiplex PCR, the TCRdb table keeps only in-frame clones and is missing some. The table records roughly 32,000 clones, around 83% of them present only once. This receptor was identified in a man between 60 and 75 years old with active or convalescent COVID-19. What was sequenced was peripheral blood.

CDR3 DNA sequence: TGCGCCAGCAGCCGAAGAATGGGACTAGCGGGCTTGGACGGGTATGAGCAGTTCTTC. This gives the protein CASSRRMGLAGLDGYEQFF. J is TRBJ2-1 and V is TRBV4-3; 12 bases are shared with TRBD2. The germline V gene has CDR1 LGHNA and CDR2 YSLEER. Unmatched junction bases numbered 18, after V lost 4 bases and J lost 8 bases. CDR3 length: 19 amino acids.